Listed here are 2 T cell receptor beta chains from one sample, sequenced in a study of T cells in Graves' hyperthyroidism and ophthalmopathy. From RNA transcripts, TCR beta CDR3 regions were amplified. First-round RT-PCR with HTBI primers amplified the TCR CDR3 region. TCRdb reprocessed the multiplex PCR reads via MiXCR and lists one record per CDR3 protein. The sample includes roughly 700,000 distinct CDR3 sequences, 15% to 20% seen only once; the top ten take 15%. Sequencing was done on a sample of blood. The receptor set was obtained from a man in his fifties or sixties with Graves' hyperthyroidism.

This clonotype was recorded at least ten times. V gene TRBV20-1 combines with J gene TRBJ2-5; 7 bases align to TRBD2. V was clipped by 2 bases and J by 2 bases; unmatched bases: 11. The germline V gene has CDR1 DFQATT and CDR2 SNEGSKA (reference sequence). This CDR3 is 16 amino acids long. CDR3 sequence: CSARSPRAGEQETQYF. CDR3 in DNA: TGCAGTGCTAGATCTCCACGCGCGGGAGAACAAGAGACCCAGTACTTC.

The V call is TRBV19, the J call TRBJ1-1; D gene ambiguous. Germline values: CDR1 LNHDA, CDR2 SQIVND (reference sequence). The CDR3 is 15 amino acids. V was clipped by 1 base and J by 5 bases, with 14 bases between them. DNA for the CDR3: TGTGCCAGTAGTATAGCGGCCCGGGTTGGAACTGAAGCTTTCTTT. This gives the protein CASSIAARVGTEAFF. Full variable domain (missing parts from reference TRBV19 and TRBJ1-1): DGGITQSPKYLFRKEGQNVTLSCEQNLNHDAMYWYRQDPGQGLRLIYYSQIVNDFQKGDIAEGYSVSREKKESFPLTVTSAQKNPTAFYLCASSIAARVGTEAFFGQGTRLTVV.